The next 30 T cell receptor beta chains were all read from a single sample in a study of T cell changes during pregnancy in multiple sclerosis. Libraries were prepared by immunoSEQ multiplex PCR; TCRdb keeps only in-frame clonotypes and omits some of them. Among approximately 60,000 clones, approximately 90% were seen once, and the ten largest hold 1.3%. The sequencing here drew on peripheral blood, taken in the second trimester of pregnancy. These receptors came from a female donor with multiple sclerosis, enrolled in a pregnancy study.

This clone was picked up one time. The V gene is TRBV6-5, the J gene TRBJ1-3; 8 bases line up with TRBD1. The CDR3 runs 14 residues. The J segment lost 1 base and the V segment lost 5 bases, leaving 1 base of the junction unmatched. Germline lookup yields CDR1 MNHEY and CDR2 SVGAGI. The CDR3 protein is CASSRTGSGNTIYF. In DNA form, the CDR3 reads TGTGCCAGCAGTAGGACAGGGTCTGGAAACACCATATATTTT.

This clone has a handful of counts. J is TRBJ1-2 and V is TRBV5-4, with 9 nucleotides matching TRBD1. With V trimmed by 4 bases and J by 6 bases, 7 bases remained unmatched. Germline lookup yields CDR1 SGHNT and CDR2 YYREEE (reference sequence). This CDR3 region has 14 residues. Written as DNA, the CDR3 is TGTGCCAGCAGCCCTCCCACAGGGGGCGATGGCTACACCTTC. Protein product: CASSPPTGGDGYTF.

The chain joins TRBV28 to TRBJ2-3; 7 bases match TRBD2. V was clipped by 3 bases and J by 8 bases; unmatched bases: 8. Germline CDR1 is MDHEN and CDR2 is SYDVKM. CDR3 size: 14 residues. CDR3 nucleotides: TGTGCCAGCAGTTTTCGCGGGGGAAGTGCTACGCAGTATTTT. Protein product: CASSFRGGSATQYF.

This clone was counted only a few times. V usage is TRBV6-1 and J usage is TRBJ1-2; a weak D match, TRBD1 (5 bases). Germline assignment: CDR1 MNHNS and CDR2 SASEGT. V lost 6 bases and J 4 bases, leaving 9 bases between the germline ends. The CDR3 sequence is 12 residues long. CDR3 in DNA: TGTGCCAGCAGGCCCGACAGCTATGGCTACACCTTC. Encoded protein: CASRPDSYGYTF.

The chain recombines TRBV7-3 with TRBJ1-2, with TRBD1 matching over 8 bases. The CDR3 has 14 residues. Looked up from germline, CDR1 is SGHTA and CDR2 is FQGTGA. V trimming: 0 bases; J trimming: 8 bases; junction bases outside the gene matches: 5. The CDR3 loop is CASSLTGTGGGYTF. DNA for the CDR3: TGTGCCAGCAGCTTAACGGGGACAGGAGGGGGCTACACCTTC.

The CDR3 loop reads CASEQGESYEQYF. DNA for the CDR3: TGTGCCAGCGAACAGGGGGAGTCCTACGAGCAGTACTTC. The chain carries TRBV2 and TRBJ2-7; TRBD1 aligns across 8 bases. This CDR3 has 13 residues. CDR1 is SNHLY, CDR2 FYNNEI, per germline. Germline trimming cut 8 bases from V and 1 base from J; bases unmatched to any gene: 4.

The chain uses TRBV6-1 and TRBJ2-3; possibly TRBD1 for D (6 bases). The CDR3 covers 13 residues. Trimming stripped 5 bases from V and 7 bases from J, with 13 bases between. Germline V CDR1 and CDR2: MNHNS, SASEGT. This CDR3 reads CASSNPGQNTQYF. The CDR3 DNA sequence: TGTGCCAGCAGTAACCCTGGACAGAATACGCAGTATTTT.

In this sample, this clone turned up once. This sequence joins TRBV6-5 and TRBJ1-4; the D gene is possibly TRBD1 (5 bases). From germline, CDR1 is MNHEY and CDR2 SVGAGI. This CDR3 contains 15 residues. The V gene lost 7 bases and the J gene lost 4 bases, with 16 bases spanning the gap. CDR3 sequence reads: CASKSGGGGNEKLFF. Written as DNA, the CDR3 is TGTGCCAGCAAGTCGGGCGGGGGGGGTAATGAAAAACTGTTTTTT.

The chain links TRBV5-4 to TRBJ2-3, with D perhaps matching TRBD1 (6 bases). Germline V gene sequence: CDR1 SGHNT, CDR2 YYREEE (reference sequence). V lost 4 bases and J lost 6, with 15 bases in between. The CDR3 contains 14 residues. CDR3 coding DNA: TGTGCCAGCAGCCCCGACAGGCAAGCCGATACGCAGTATTTT. This encodes CASSPDRQADTQYF.

V gene TRBV10-1 combines with J gene TRBJ1-1, with TRBD1 as a possible D gene (5 bases). The CDR3 contains 15 residues. Trimming left V 2 bases short and J 0 bases short, with 10 bases between. Germline CDR1 WNHNN, CDR2 SYGVQD (reference sequence). CDR3 region: CASSEGGIMNTEAFF. CDR3 DNA sequence: TGCGCCAGCAGTGAGGGGGGGATCATGAACACTGAAGCTTTCTTT.

The chain combines TRBV30 with TRBJ2-3, with 7 bases aligning to TRBD1. The CDR3 contains 15 residues. V dropped 2 bases and J dropped 5; count of bases not matched to a gene: 10. CDR1 is GTSNPN and CDR2 is SVGIG in the germline V gene (reference sequence). CDR3: CAWSFLDRDKDTQYF. The CDR3 nucleotides are TGTGCCTGGAGTTTCCTCGACAGGGATAAAGATACGCAGTATTTT.

This chain joins TRBV6-5 and TRBJ1-1; D possibly corresponds to TRBD1 (5 bases). The CDR3 is 13 residues long. Trimming removed 7 bases at V and 5 bases at J, with 14 bases between. The germline gives CDR1 MNHEY, CDR2 SVGAGI. The CDR3 region has the DNA TGTGCCAGCATCCGCCCCCCAGGGACTGAAGCTTTCTTT. Translation gives CASIRPPGTEAFF.

The rearrangement joins TRBV4-1 to TRBJ2-7; 10 bases line up with TRBD2. Germline V lookup: CDR1 MGHRA, CDR2 YSYEKL. The CDR3 consists of 14 residues. The V segment lost 6 bases and the J segment 3 bases; nucleotides outside the gene matches: 5. CDR3 nucleotide sequence: TGCGCCAGCAGACCCGGGACTAGCGACTACGAGCAGTACTTC. Protein: CASRPGTSDYEQYF.

The chain couples TRBV9 to TRBJ2-7; 7 bases are a match to TRBD1. CDR3 size: 16 residues. With 4 bases clipped from V and 0 bases from J, the junction kept 10 bases outside the gene matches. The germline CDR1 and CDR2 sequences are SGDLS and YYNGEE. CDR3 protein: CASSTTPTGISYEQYF. CDR3 bases: TGTGCCAGCAGCACTACACCGACAGGGATCTCCTACGAGCAGTACTTC.

This clone has only one observation. This rearrangement joins TRBV7-9 to TRBJ2-7; D is perhaps TRBD1 (6 bases). Germline V gene sequence: CDR1 SEHNR, CDR2 FQNEAQ (reference sequence). This CDR3 is built from 14 residues. V was cut by 2 bases and J by 1 base, with 9 bases left in between. As DNA, the CDR3 is TGTGCCAGCAGCTTACAGGGGTCTTCCTACGAGCAGTACTTC. Protein product: CASSLQGSSYEQYF.

V is TRBV27 and J is TRBJ2-7, with TRBD1 matching 10 bases. Germline lookup yields CDR1 MNHEY and CDR2 SMNVEV (reference sequence). After removal of 3 bases from V and 7 bases from J, the junction contained 6 bases not matched to a gene. The CDR3 loop spans 14 amino acids. CDR3 sequence reads: CASSFDRGQGEQYF. Here the CDR3 DNA reads TGTGCCAGCAGTTTTGACAGGGGGCAAGGGGAGCAGTACTTC.

The V call is TRBV10-3, the J call TRBJ2-7; 8 positions agree with TRBD1. The CDR3 is 16 residues long. After removal of 4 bases from V and 0 bases from J, the junction contained 8 bases not matched to a gene. The V gene's germline CDR1 is ENHRY and CDR2 SYGVKD. CDR3 loop: CAISAGQGSSSYEQYF. CDR3 nucleotide sequence: TGTGCCATCAGTGCCGGACAGGGTTCGTCCTCCTACGAGCAGTACTTC.

This chain connects TRBV5-1 to TRBJ2-5; TRBD1 aligns across 7 bases. CDR3 length: 15 amino acids. The junction had 5 bases not matched to a gene; V was cut back by 2 bases and J by 1 base. Germline V gene data show CDR1 as SGHRS and CDR2 as YFSETQ. The CDR3, as DNA: TGCGCCAGCAGCTTATTAGGGGGCCCCCAAGAGACCCAGTACTTC. Its protein is CASSLLGGPQETQYF.

The chain uses TRBV4-2 and TRBJ1-6, with TRBD1 matching over 7 bases. CDR1 is LGHNA, CDR2 YNFKEQ, per germline. This CDR3 is built from 15 residues. The junction had 9 bases not matched to a gene; V was cut back by 5 bases and J by 8 bases. CDR3 nucleotides: TGTGCCAGCAGCTTTGGAGACAGGGATGATTCACCCCTCCACTTT. It encodes CASSFGDRDDSPLHF.

V and J are TRBV15 and TRBJ2-7, with 8 bases fitting TRBD1. Germline V gives CDR1 LNHNV, CDR2 YYDKDF (reference sequence). The ends lost 0 bases at V and 2 bases at J; junction bases unmatched: 3. The CDR3 extends over 15 amino acids. The CDR3 loop is CATSREDRAPYEQYF. The DNA for the CDR3 is TGTGCCACCAGCAGAGAGGACAGGGCCCCCTACGAGCAGTACTTC.

This clone was observed once. The chain recombines TRBV5-1 with TRBJ1-1; tentatively, D is TRBD1 (5 bases). V lost 6 bases and J lost 6, with 18 bases in between. CDR1 is SGHRS, CDR2 YFSETQ, per germline. The CDR3 runs to 14 residues. Here the CDR3 DNA reads TGCGCCAGCACCCCAACCCCAGGGAATCCTGAAGCTTTCTTT. Its protein is CASTPTPGNPEAFF.

The chain carries TRBV27 and TRBJ2-2; 8 nucleotides line up with TRBD2. V dropped 0 bases and J dropped 4; count of bases not matched to a gene: 4. Germline V gene lookup returns CDR1 MNHEY and CDR2 SMNVEV (reference sequence). The CDR3 consists of 16 residues. The CDR3 loop reads CASSLSGLGGTGELFF. The CDR3 DNA sequence: TGTGCCAGCAGTTTATCGGGACTAGGGGGCACCGGGGAGCTGTTTTTT.

The chain uses TRBV19 and TRBJ2-6; D remains ambiguous. V shed 5 bases and J shed 0 bases, with 11 bases lying between them. The CDR3 consists of 16 residues. Germline V CDR1 and CDR2: LNHDA, SQIVND (reference sequence). The CDR3 spells CASSFGRSSGANVLTF. CDR3 coding DNA: TGTGCCAGTAGTTTTGGGCGTTCCTCTGGGGCCAACGTCCTGACTTTC. The full variable domain, in which reference TRBV19 and TRBJ2-6 provide the parts outside the CDR3, is DGGITQSPKYLFRKEGQNVTLSCEQNLNHDAMYWYRQDPGQGLRLIYYSQIVNDFQKGDIAEGYSVSREKKESFPLTVTSAQKNPTAFYLCASSFGRSSGANVLTFGAGSRLTVL.

The V call is TRBV6-1, the J call TRBJ2-7; D is unresolved. Germline assignment: CDR1 MNHNS and CDR2 SASEGT. V lost 7 bases and J 0 bases, leaving 7 bases between the germline ends. CDR3 size: 12 residues. The CDR3 DNA reads as TGTGCCAGCACCCGGAGCTCCTACGAGCAGTACTTC. Amino acid sequence: CASTRSSYEQYF.

This clone was seen more than once but under ten times. The rearrangement links TRBV5-4 to TRBJ1-1, with TRBD1 identical over 7 bases. Losses at the gene ends were 5 bases for V and 1 base for J; bases not matched to a gene: 5. Germline CDR1 and CDR2: SGHNT and YYREEE (reference sequence). The CDR3 contains 14 residues. In nucleotides, the CDR3 is TGTGCCAGCAGTCCGGACAGGCAGAACACTGAAGCTTTCTTT. Translating it yields CASSPDRQNTEAFF.

J is TRBJ2-7 and V is TRBV7-2; TRBD1 matches at 7 bases. V gave up 4 bases and J gave up 5 bases; unmatched junction bases: 5. Germline-derived CDR1 and CDR2 are SGHTA and FQGNSA. The CDR3 has 13 residues. CDR3 sequence reads: CASSSQTGDEQYF. The CDR3 bases are TGTGCCAGCAGCTCCCAAACAGGGGACGAGCAGTACTTC.

The chain carries TRBV30 and TRBJ1-2, with D possibly matching TRBD1 (5 bases). V gave up 0 bases and J gave up 8 bases, with 10 bases separating them. The CDR3 is 12 amino acids. Germline V gene sequence: CDR1 GTSNPN, CDR2 SVGIG (reference sequence). The chain's CDR3 is CAWSVTVRGYTF. CDR3 in DNA: TGTGCCTGGAGTGTGACAGTGAGAGGCTACACCTTC.

The count of this clone is one. This chain connects TRBV7-8 to TRBJ1-6; D is undetermined. Trimming left V 2 bases short and J 7 bases short, with 9 bases between. Per germline, CDR1 SGHVS and CDR2 FQNEAQ. The CDR3 extends over 14 amino acids. CDR3 loop: CASSLRTGNSPLHF. The CDR3 nucleotides are TGTGCCAGCAGCTTACGGACGGGAAATTCACCCCTCCACTTT.

J is TRBJ2-1 and V is TRBV2; TRBD2 matches at 15 bases. Germline V gene data show CDR1 as SNHLY and CDR2 as FYNNEI. The CDR3 runs 17 residues. Trimming at V came to 3 bases and at J to 6 bases, leaving 6 bases not matched to a gene. As DNA, the CDR3 is TGTGCCAGCAGTGACGGACTAGCGGGGGGGCATGGCAATGAGCAGTTCTTC. Amino acids: CASSDGLAGGHGNEQFF.

This chain uses TRBV28 with TRBJ2-7, with D maybe TRBD1 (6 bases). The CDR3 runs 14 residues. In germline, CDR1 is MDHEN, CDR2 SYDVKM. Trimming cost V 10 bases and J 0 bases, with 16 bases left between them. Here the CDR3 reads CAISRTAISYEQYF. CDR3 in DNA: TGTGCCATCTCCAGGACAGCAATCTCCTACGAGCAGTACTTC.